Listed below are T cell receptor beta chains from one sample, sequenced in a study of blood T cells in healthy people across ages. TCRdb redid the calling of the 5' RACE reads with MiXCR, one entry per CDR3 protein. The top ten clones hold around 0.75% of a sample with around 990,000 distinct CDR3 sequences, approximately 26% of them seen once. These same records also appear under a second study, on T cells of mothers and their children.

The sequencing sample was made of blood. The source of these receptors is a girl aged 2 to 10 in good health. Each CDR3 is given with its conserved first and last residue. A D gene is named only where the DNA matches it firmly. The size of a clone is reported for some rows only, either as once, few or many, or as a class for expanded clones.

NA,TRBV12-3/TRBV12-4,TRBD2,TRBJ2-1,CASKWLAGGPTGNEQFF,TGTGCCAGCAAATGGCTAGCGGGAGGGCCAACGGGGAATGAGCAGTTCTTC
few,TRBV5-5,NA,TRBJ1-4,CASRRAPPTNEKLFF,TGTGCCAGCAGAAGGGCACCGCCAACTAATGAAAAACTGTTTTTT
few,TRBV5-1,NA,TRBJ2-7,CASSPNAGLNEQYF,TGCGCCAGCAGCCCGAATGCGGGGTTGAACGAGCAGTACTTC
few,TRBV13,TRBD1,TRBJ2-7,CASRSDRGHEQYF,TGTGCCAGCAGATCGGACAGGGGGCACGAGCAGTACTTC
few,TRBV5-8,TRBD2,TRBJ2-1,CASSWGTSGRNEQFF,TGTGCCAGCAGCTGGGGGACTAGCGGGAGAAATGAGCAGTTCTTC
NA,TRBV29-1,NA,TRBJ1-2,CSVDVVPYGYTF,TGCAGCGTTGATGTGGTACCCTATGGCTACACCTTC
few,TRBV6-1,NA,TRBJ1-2,CASKNGGMGYTF,TGTGCCAGCAAGAATGGGGGGATGGGCTACACCTTC
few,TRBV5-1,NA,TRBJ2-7,CASSVGLPSDSYEQYF,TGCGCCAGCAGCGTGGGACTCCCATCTGACTCCTACGAGCAGTACTTC
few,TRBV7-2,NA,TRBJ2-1,CASSLKAEGAYNEQFF,TGTGCCAGCAGCTTAAAAGCGGAGGGGGCCTACAATGAGCAGTTCTTC
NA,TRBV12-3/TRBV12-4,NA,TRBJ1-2,CASSSRTATNYGYTF,TGTGCCAGCAGTTCCCGGACAGCAACTAACTATGGCTACACCTTC
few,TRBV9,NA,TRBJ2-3,CASSAYRDRTDTQYF,TGTGCCAGCAGCGCATACAGGGATCGCACAGATACGCAGTATTTT
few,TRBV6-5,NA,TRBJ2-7,CASSYRAAYEQYF,TGTGCCAGCAGTTACCGGGCAGCATACGAGCAGTACTTC
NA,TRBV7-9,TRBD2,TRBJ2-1,CASSSTSGGAENEQFF,TGTGCCAGCAGCTCGACTAGCGGGGGGGCCGAGAATGAGCAGTTCTTC
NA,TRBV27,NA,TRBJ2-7,CASSSGQTFDEQYF,TGTGCCAGCAGTTCCGGACAGACCTTCGATGAGCAGTACTTC
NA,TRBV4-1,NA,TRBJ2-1,CASSQDRVGMNEQFF,TGCGCCAGCAGCCAAGATCGGGTAGGGATGAATGAGCAGTTCTTC
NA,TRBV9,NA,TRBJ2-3,CASSVDTTTDTQYF,TGTGCCAGCAGCGTAGATACTACCACAGATACGCAGTATTTT
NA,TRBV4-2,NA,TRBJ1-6,CASSQEDSMRHSPLHF,TGTGCCAGCAGCCAAGAGGACTCCATGAGGCATTCGCCCCTCCACTTT
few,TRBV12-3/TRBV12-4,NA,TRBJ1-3,CASRPRPGLSGNTIYF,TGTGCCAGCAGGCCTAGACCGGGACTCTCTGGAAACACCATATATTTT
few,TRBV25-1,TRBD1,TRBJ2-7,CASNRGYEQYF,TGTGCCAGCAACAGGGGGTACGAGCAGTACTTC
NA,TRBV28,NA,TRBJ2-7,CASSLQTGHSYEQYF,TGTGCCAGCAGTTTACAAACGGGACACTCCTACGAGCAGTACTTC
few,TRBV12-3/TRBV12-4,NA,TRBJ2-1,CASSFHSPTYNEQFF,TGTGCCAGCAGTTTTCATAGCCCAACATACAATGAGCAGTTCTTC
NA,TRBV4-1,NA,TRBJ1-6,CASSPTTWEQLNSPLHF,TGCGCCAGCAGCCCAACTACCTGGGAGCAGTTGAATTCACCCCTCCACTTT
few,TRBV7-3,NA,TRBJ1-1,CASSRTGIDTEAFF,TGTGCCAGCAGCAGAACAGGGATCGACACTGAAGCTTTCTTT
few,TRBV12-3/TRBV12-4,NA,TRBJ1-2,CASCMSSTRGSYGYTF,TGTGCCAGCTGCATGAGTTCCACGCGAGGAAGCTATGGCTACACCTTC
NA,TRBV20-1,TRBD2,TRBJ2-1,CSARPAGVNNEQFF,TGCAGTGCTAGACCCGCGGGAGTGAACAATGAGCAGTTCTTC
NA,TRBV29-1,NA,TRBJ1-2,CSVEVEESYGYTF,TGCAGCGTTGAGGTCGAAGAGTCCTATGGCTACACCTTC
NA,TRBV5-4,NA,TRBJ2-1,CASSSPTDSYNEQFF,TGTGCCAGCAGCTCCCCGACAGACTCCTACAATGAGCAGTTCTTC
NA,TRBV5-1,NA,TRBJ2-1,CASSLGGSGKGNEQFF,TGCGCCAGCAGCTTAGGGGGAAGCGGGAAAGGAAATGAGCAGTTCTTC
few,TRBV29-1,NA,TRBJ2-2,CSAIGGRLAGELFF,TGCAGCGCCATTGGGGGGAGGTTGGCCGGGGAGCTGTTTTTT
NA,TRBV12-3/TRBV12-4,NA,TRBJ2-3,CASSFTGLIISRTDTQYF,TGTGCCAGCAGTTTTACCGGGCTGATTATTAGTCGCACAGATACGCAGTATTTT
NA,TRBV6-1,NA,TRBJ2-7,CASTPREMNYEQYF,TGTGCCAGCACCCCTCGGGAAATGAACTACGAGCAGTACTTC
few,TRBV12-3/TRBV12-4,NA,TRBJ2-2,CASSPSGGLGGELFF,TGTGCCAGCAGCCCTAGTGGGGGGCTTGGCGGGGAGCTGTTTTTT
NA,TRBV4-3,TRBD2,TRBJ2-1,CASSQATGTSGGYNEQFF,TGCGCCAGCAGCCAAGCCACCGGGACTAGCGGGGGGTACAATGAGCAGTTCTTC
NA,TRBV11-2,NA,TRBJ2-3,CASSTGSPGRNTQYF,TGTGCCAGCTCGACCGGCAGCCCGGGGCGAAATACGCAGTATTTT
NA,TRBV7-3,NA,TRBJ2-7,CASSLTPAIPYEQYF,TGTGCCAGCAGCTTAACTCCAGCGATCCCCTACGAGCAGTACTTC
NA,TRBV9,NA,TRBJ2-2,CASSVATQAPRTGELFF,TGTGCCAGCAGCGTAGCTACTCAGGCCCCGAGAACCGGGGAGCTGTTTTTT
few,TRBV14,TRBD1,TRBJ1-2,CASSQLQGALGYTF,TGTGCCAGCAGCCAGTTACAGGGGGCGCTCGGCTACACCTTC
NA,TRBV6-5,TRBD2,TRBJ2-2,CASRGGLANTGELFF,TGTGCCAGCAGGGGGGGACTAGCGAACACCGGGGAGCTGTTTTTT
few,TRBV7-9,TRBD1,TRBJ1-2,CASSVDRDVHGYTF,TGTGCCAGCAGCGTGGACAGGGATGTTCATGGCTACACCTTC
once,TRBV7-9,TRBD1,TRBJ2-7,CASSFGGQPLYYEQYF,TGTGCCAGCAGCTTTGGGGGACAGCCCTTATACTACGAGCAGTACTTC
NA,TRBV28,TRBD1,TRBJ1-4,CASSFGQGHAKLFF,TGTGCCAGCAGTTTTGGACAGGGCCATGCAAAACTGTTTTTT
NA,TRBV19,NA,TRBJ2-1,CASSILAGANEQFF,TGTGCCAGTAGTATCCTTGCGGGGGCCAATGAGCAGTTCTTC
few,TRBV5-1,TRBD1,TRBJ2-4,CASSSGQGDNKNIQYF,TGCGCCAGCAGCTCCGGACAGGGCGACAACAAAAACATTCAGTACTTC
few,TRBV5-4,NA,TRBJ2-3,CASSSRLEDTQYF,TGTGCCAGCAGCTCCCGACTGGAGGATACGCAGTATTTT
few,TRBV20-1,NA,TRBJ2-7,CSAARDTLPTYEQYF,TGCAGTGCTGCTAGGGACACCCTGCCCACCTACGAGCAGTACTTC
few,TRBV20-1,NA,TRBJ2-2,CSVTRGSNTGELFF,TGCAGTGTAACTAGGGGGAGTAACACCGGGGAGCTGTTTTTT
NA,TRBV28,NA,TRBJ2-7,CASSPRIYGWEQYF,TGTGCCAGCAGTCCCCGTATATATGGTTGGGAGCAGTACTTC
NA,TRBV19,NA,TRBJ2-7,CASSDIALSYEQYF,TGTGCCAGTAGCGATATCGCATTGTCCTACGAGCAGTACTTC
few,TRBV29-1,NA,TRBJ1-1,CSVEGGPEAFF,TGCAGCGTTGAAGGGGGACCCGAGGCTTTCTTT
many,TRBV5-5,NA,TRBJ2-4,CASSPERGTKNIQYF,TGTGCCAGCAGTCCTGAAAGGGGGACCAAAAACATTCAGTACTTC